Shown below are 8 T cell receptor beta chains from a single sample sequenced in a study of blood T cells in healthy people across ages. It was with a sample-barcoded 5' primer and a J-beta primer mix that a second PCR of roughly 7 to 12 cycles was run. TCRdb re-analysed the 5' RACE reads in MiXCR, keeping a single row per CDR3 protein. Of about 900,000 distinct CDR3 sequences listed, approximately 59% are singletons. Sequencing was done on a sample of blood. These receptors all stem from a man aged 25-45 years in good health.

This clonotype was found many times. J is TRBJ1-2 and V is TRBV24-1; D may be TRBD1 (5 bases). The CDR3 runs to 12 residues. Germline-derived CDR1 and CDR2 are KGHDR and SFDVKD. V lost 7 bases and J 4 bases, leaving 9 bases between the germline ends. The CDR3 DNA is TGTGCCACCAGCGTCGACAGCTATGGCTACACCTTC. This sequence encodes CATSVDSYGYTF.

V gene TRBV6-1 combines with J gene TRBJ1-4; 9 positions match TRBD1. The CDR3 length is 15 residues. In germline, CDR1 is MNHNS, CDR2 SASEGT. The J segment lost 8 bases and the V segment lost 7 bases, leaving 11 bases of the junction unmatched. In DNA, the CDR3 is TGTGCCAGCATGACTCCGGGACAGGGTAGCGAAAAACTGTTTTTT. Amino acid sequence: CASMTPGQGSEKLFF.

The CDR3 sequence is CASTRKGGPGGYTF. For the CDR3, the DNA is TGTGCCAGCACCAGAAAAGGGGGCCCGGGTGGCTACACCTTC. The chain is built from TRBV7-9 and TRBJ1-2, with 7 bases identical to TRBD1. The CDR3 spans 14 residues. Germline loops: CDR1 SEHNR, CDR2 FQNEAQ (reference sequence). V lost 7 bases to trimming and J lost 7 bases; unmatched junction nucleotides: 12.

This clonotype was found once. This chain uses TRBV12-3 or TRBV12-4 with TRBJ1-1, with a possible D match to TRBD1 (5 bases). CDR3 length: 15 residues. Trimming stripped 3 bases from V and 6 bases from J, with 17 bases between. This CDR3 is CASSFRGRAVPEAFF. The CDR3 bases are TGTGCCAGCAGTTTTCGGGGCAGGGCGGTTCCTGAAGCTTTCTTT.

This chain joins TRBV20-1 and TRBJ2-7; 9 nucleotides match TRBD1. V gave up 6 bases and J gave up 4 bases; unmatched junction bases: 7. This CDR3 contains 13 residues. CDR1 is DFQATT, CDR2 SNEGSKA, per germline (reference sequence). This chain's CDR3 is CSAGGQGFYEQYF. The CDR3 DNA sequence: TGCAGTGCCGGGGGACAGGGATTTTACGAGCAGTACTTC.

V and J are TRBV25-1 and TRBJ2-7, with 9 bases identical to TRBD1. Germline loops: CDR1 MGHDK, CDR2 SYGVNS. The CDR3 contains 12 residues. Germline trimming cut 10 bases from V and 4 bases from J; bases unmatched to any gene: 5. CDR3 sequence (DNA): TGTGCCAAGGGACAGGGAGTGTACGAGCAGTACTTC. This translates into CAKGQGVYEQYF.

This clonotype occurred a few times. The CDR3 reads CASSPTGTRGTEAFF. The CDR3 bases are TGTGCCAGCAGCCCGACAGGGACCCGGGGCACTGAAGCTTTCTTT. V gene TRBV6-2 or TRBV6-3 combines with J gene TRBJ1-1; 7 bases fit TRBD1. Trimming cost V 6 bases and J 4 bases; bases outside gene matches: 11. This CDR3 region has 15 residues. CDR1 and CDR2 from the germline V gene are MNHEY and SVGEGT.

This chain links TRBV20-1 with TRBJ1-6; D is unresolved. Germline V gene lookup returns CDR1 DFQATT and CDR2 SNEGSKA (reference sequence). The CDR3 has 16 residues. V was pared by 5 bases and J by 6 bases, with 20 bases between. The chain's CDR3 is CSAPWSGVDINSPLHF. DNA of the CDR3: TGCAGTGCTCCCTGGTCGGGTGTTGATATTAATTCACCCCTCCACTTT.